The text below deals with one TCR beta chain. This clonotype was seen many times. It lacks a known antigen. Base quality data are lacking; no much larger clone is found one base away. Its CDR3 holds 13 amino acids, cysteine through phenylalanine. The only DNA kept is the CDR3, 39 bases in frame from the first base. Trimmed from V: 6 bases; trimmed from J: 11 bases; junction bases lacking a gene match: 7. The sample comes from a study of CD8 T cells in ankylosing spondylitis (dated by TCRdb to 2017 to 2019). A note on the overall study: The study set out to find disease-linked TCR variants by profiling T cell receptor beta repertoires in ankylosing spondylitis patients and healthy donors. The full study cohort was made up of 25 to 30 ankylosing spondylitis patients and 108 healthy donors. Peripheral blood was sampled, and synovial fluid was also collected from ankylosing spondylitis patients.

Results the study describes overall, beyond this receptor: The disease-linked clones were reported as significantly enriched in matched synovial fluid samples from ankylosing spondylitis patients. Some TCR beta motif variants had previously been reported in synovial fluid and blood of reactive arthritis patients, which suggested common disease-initiation mechanisms. Blood from ankylosing spondylitis patients appeared to be characterized by a TCR beta motif made up of about 8 highly homologous amino acid variants. The disease-linked clones showed a CD8+ phenotype and occurred at relatively low frequencies in peripheral blood.

Sequencing relied on an Illumina HiSeq 2500. TCR beta libraries were prepared by quantitative 5'-RACE with molecular barcodes. In the original analysis: A new computational method, built on a probabilistic model of VDJ rearrangement, was used to identify disease-linked TCR variants. Through fastp at Q25 and MiXCR, TCRdb rebuilt clones from the public reads, retaining in-frame beta chains. A single entry per CDR3 protein holds the most common genes and DNA from its merged rows. The V and J calls reflect TCRdb's pipeline rather than the authors' work. The sample contains roughly 670,000 distinct CDR3 sequences, around 20% of them found a single time. The ten largest clones add up to 19% of the sample.

The source of this sequence is a male donor with ankylosing spondylitis. The sample consisted of blood, either unsorted or a sorted T cell fraction (not recorded which). Recombination joined TRBV12-3 or TRBV12-4 with TRBJ1-6; TRBD1 fits 7 bases in the junction. The nucleotides are TGTGCCAGCAGCGTCGGGACAGCTGCACCCCTCCACTTT. This sequence encodes CASSVGTAAPLHF.